What follows describes a single TCR beta chain. These data belong to a study of beta chain features in type 1 diabetes. Trimming took off 0 bases at V and 4 bases at J, with 15 bases between the two ends. The CDR3 contains 15 residues. Germline loops: CDR1 SQVTM, CDR2 ANQGSEA. What was sequenced were expressed TCRB transcripts, since all of the isolated RNA had been reverse transcribed. Sequencing was performed with immunoSEQ multiplex PCR; in TCRdb, only in-frame clones are kept and a portion is missing. The sample yields some 330,000 clones, approximately 11% seen once. This receptor was obtained from a woman aged 30 to 39 in good health. The source material was naive CD4+ T cells from blood. The chain couples TRBV29-1 to TRBJ1-2, with D perhaps matching TRBD1 (6 bases). In nucleotides, the CDR3 is TGCAGCGTTGAAGAGGGGGCGCGGGGGCCCTATGGCTACACCTTC. As protein: CSVEEGARGPYGYTF.